Below, 16 T cell receptor beta chains from the same sample are listed, as sequenced in a study of T cell repertoires in cytomegalovirus infection. TCRdb called the reads again in MiXCR, with one record for every CDR3 protein. Here the sample spans 120,000 to 150,000 distinct CDR3 sequences, approximately 5.9% being singletons. The sample consisted of PBMCs. These receptors all come from a human donor in good health (CMV status not recorded). Some clones in this sample may be carry-over from other donors' samples.

This clonotype has a handful of counts. The chain employs TRBV7-8 and TRBJ1-5, with D uncertain. Looked up from germline, CDR1 is SGHVS and CDR2 is FQNEAQ. V shed 0 bases and J shed 5 bases, with 5 bases lying between them. The CDR3 loop spans 13 amino acids. For the CDR3, the DNA is TGTGCCAGCAGCTTAGCGCTGGATCAGCCCCAGCATTTT. Amino acid sequence: CASSLALDQPQHF.

This clonotype was seen at least ten times. The chain joins TRBV2 to TRBJ2-5; D not resolved. The CDR3 extends over 16 amino acids. Germline CDR1 is SNHLY and CDR2 is FYNNEI. V was pared by 7 bases and J by 7 bases, with 25 bases between. CDR3 nucleotide sequence: TGTGCCAGCAATCCCCCCCGTGGGCAGGCCCCGGGGACCCAGTACTTC. This translates into CASNPPRGQAPGTQYF.

This clonotype was observed many times. The chain is built from TRBV7-2 and TRBJ1-2; TRBD1 agrees at 7 bases. The CDR3 is 15 amino acids. J gave up 3 bases and V 5 bases, and 9 bases lay outside the gene matches. CDR1 and CDR2 (germline): SGHTA, FQGNSA. CDR3 coding DNA: TGTGCCAGCAGCCCAAGACAGGGCTTGGACTATGGCTACACCTTC. Translated: CASSPRQGLDYGYTF.

The rearrangement links TRBV11-1 to TRBJ2-1; 10 nucleotides agree with TRBD2. With V trimmed by 6 bases and J by 9 bases, 8 bases remained unmatched. The CDR3 is made up of 14 amino acids. Germline CDR1 is SGHAT and CDR2 is FQDESV (reference sequence). DNA of the CDR3: TGTGCCAGCAGGATGAGCGGGGGGGCGGCTGAGCAGTTCTTC. Translating gives CASRMSGGAAEQFF.

This clonotype was observed many times. The chain uses TRBV7-8 and TRBJ1-2; D not resolved. This CDR3 contains 13 residues. Germline V gene data show CDR1 as SGHVS and CDR2 as FQNEAQ. The germline V and J ends were trimmed by 6 bases and 4 bases, with 12 bases remaining between them. CDR3 loop: CASSLALPYGYTF. In nucleotides, the CDR3 is TGTGCCAGCAGTCTAGCACTGCCCTATGGCTACACCTTC.

The chain couples TRBV10-3 to TRBJ2-4, with D perhaps TRBD2 (5 bases). Germline values: CDR1 ENHRY, CDR2 SYGVKD. V lost 6 bases to trimming and J lost 7 bases, with 13 bases between them. This CDR3 has 13 residues. The CDR3 spells CAISGVEANIQYF. The CDR3 DNA is TGTGCCATCAGCGGGGTCGAGGCGAACATTCAGTACTTC.

This clonotype came up many times. The V call is TRBV5-1, the J call TRBJ1-2; TRBD1 matches 8 bases. Trimming removed 4 bases from V and 3 bases from J; junction bases left unmatched: 5. This CDR3 has 14 amino acids. In germline, CDR1 is SGHRS, CDR2 YFSETQ. Here the CDR3 DNA reads TGCGCCAGCAGCCGAGACAGGGGCGACTATGGCTACACCTTC. Protein sequence: CASSRDRGDYGYTF. Combining the CDR3 with reference TRBV5-1 and TRBJ1-2 gives the whole variable domain KAGVTQTPRYLIKTRGQQVTLSCSPISGHRSVSWYQQTPGQGLQFLFEYFSETQRNKGNFPGRFSGRQFSNSRSEMNVSTLELGDSALYLCASSRDRGDYGYTFGSGTRLTVV.

The chain is built from TRBV20-1 and TRBJ2-3; 10 bases are shared with TRBD1. In germline, CDR1 is DFQATT, CDR2 SNEGSKA (reference sequence). Germline trimming cut 5 bases from V and 6 bases from J; bases unmatched to any gene: 5. The CDR3 totals 13 residues. In nucleotides, the CDR3 is TGCAGTGCTGGCGGGACAGGGGTGGATACGCAGTATTTT. Translated, it gives CSAGGTGVDTQYF.

There are many counts of this clonotype. The V gene is TRBV6-6, the J gene TRBJ1-1, with a tentative D call TRBD1 (5 bases). The V gene's germline CDR1 is MNHNY and CDR2 SVGAGI (reference sequence). The germline V and J ends were trimmed by 5 bases and 4 bases, with 14 bases remaining between them. CDR3 size: 14 residues. The CDR3 spells CASSRGKDSTEAFF. For the CDR3, the DNA is TGTGCCAGCAGTAGGGGCAAAGATAGCACTGAAGCTTTCTTT.

The CDR3 here is CAIRTGMNQPQHF. CDR3 DNA sequence: TGTGCCATCAGGACCGGAATGAATCAGCCCCAGCATTTT. The chain couples TRBV10-3 to TRBJ1-5; no clear D gene. Germline lookup yields CDR1 ENHRY and CDR2 SYGVKD. The CDR3 spans 13 residues. Trimming took 6 bases from V and 4 from J, leaving 10 bases between them.

About this clonotype itself: One base away lies a much larger clone, so this may be a sequencing read error. The chain employs TRBV19 and TRBJ1-1; D unresolved. CDR3 size: 13 residues. CDR1 is LNHDA and CDR2 is SQIVND in the germline V gene (reference sequence). The V gene lost 5 bases and the J gene lost 3 bases, with 10 bases spanning the gap. The CDR3 reads CASSLSRHTEAFF. Written as DNA, the CDR3 is TGTGCCAGTAGTCTGTCACGGCACACTGAAGCTTTCTTT.

The gene calls are TRBV20-1 and TRBJ1-2; D is unresolved. This CDR3 is 12 amino acids long. Between the trimmed V and J ends, which lost 0 bases and 4 bases, there was a span of 6 bases. CDR1 DFQATT and CDR2 SNEGSKA come from the germline V gene (reference sequence). The CDR3 sequence: CSAREEGYGYTF. The CDR3 nucleotides are TGCAGTGCTAGAGAAGAAGGCTATGGCTACACCTTC.

This clonotype appeared a few times. A much larger clone differs from this one at a single base, so this may be a read error. The chain carries TRBV2 and TRBJ1-5, with no clear D. The germline V gene has CDR1 SNHLY and CDR2 FYNNEI. The CDR3 length is 11 residues. The germline V and J ends were trimmed by 3 bases and 7 bases, with 4 bases remaining between them. CDR3 sequence: CASSDGQPQHF. In DNA, the CDR3 is TGTGCCAGCAGTGATGGGCAGCCCCAGCATTTT.

This clonotype was found many times. This chain uses TRBV20-1 with TRBJ1-3, with D hard to call. V was clipped by 7 bases and J by 0 bases, with 16 bases between them. This CDR3 has 15 amino acids. Per germline, CDR1 DFQATT and CDR2 SNEGSKA (reference sequence). CDR3 in amino acids: CSVKDLTPSGNTIYF. The CDR3 DNA is TGCAGTGTCAAGGACCTAACCCCCTCTGGAAACACCATATATTTT.

This sequence joins TRBV13 and TRBJ1-1, with a possible D match to TRBD1 (6 bases). From germline, CDR1 is PRHDT and CDR2 FYEKMQ (reference sequence). This CDR3 contains 16 residues. Trimming left V 5 bases short and J 2 bases short, with 18 bases between. CDR3 residues: CASSILGGPYNTEAFF. In DNA, the CDR3 is TGTGCCAGCAGCATCCTCGGGGGGCCTTATAACACTGAAGCTTTCTTT.

The chain uses TRBV11-2 and TRBJ2-7, with D unresolved. The CDR3 spans 14 residues. V lost 2 bases, J lost 3 bases, and 11 bases lay in between. Per the germline V gene, CDR1 is SGHAT and CDR2 is FQNNGV. In DNA form, the CDR3 reads TGTGCCAGCAGCTTAATTCCGGACCGCTACGAGCAGTACTTC. Protein product: CASSLIPDRYEQYF.